What follows are 5 T cell receptor beta chains derived from one specimen sequenced in a study of blood T cell repertoires in COVID-19. Here immunoSEQ multiplex PCR was the method, and the copy in TCRdb shows in-frame clones only, minus some. Of 200,000 to 300,000 clones listed, about 82% are singletons. Sequenced: peripheral blood. These receptors all stem from a woman over 75 with COVID-19, enrolled during active disease.

The chain has TRBV7-2 and TRBJ1-4; 8 nucleotides line up with TRBD1. V lost 5 bases and J lost 8; bases outside the gene matches: 10. Germline CDR1 SGHTA, CDR2 FQGNSA. This CDR3 comprises 15 residues. The CDR3 loop reads CASSVNRGAREKLFF. The CDR3 bases are TGTGCCAGCAGCGTAAACAGGGGGGCGAGGGAAAAACTGTTTTTT.

In this sample, this clone turned up once. CDR3 in amino acids: CASSLEASGGGEQFF. CDR3 bases: TGCGCCAGCAGCTTGGAGGCTAGCGGGGGAGGTGAGCAGTTCTTC. This sequence joins TRBV5-1 and TRBJ2-1, with 10 bases fitting TRBD2. V trimming: 0 bases; J trimming: 9 bases; junction bases outside the gene matches: 6. Germline lookup yields CDR1 SGHRS and CDR2 YFSETQ. The CDR3 runs 15 residues.

The genes are TRBV7-9 and TRBJ2-1, with 13 bases matching TRBD2. Losses at the gene ends were 7 bases for V and 8 bases for J; bases not matched to a gene: 5. Germline V CDR1 and CDR2: SEHNR, FQNEAQ (reference sequence). The CDR3 is made up of 14 amino acids. The CDR3 loop reads CASTRLAGGYEQFF. The CDR3 DNA reads as TGTGCCAGCACCAGACTAGCGGGGGGCTATGAGCAGTTCTTC. Variable domain in full (rest from reference TRBV7-9 and TRBJ2-1): DTGVSQNPRHKITKRGQNVTFRCDPISEHNRLYWYRQTLGQGPEFLTYFQNEAQLEKSRLLSDRFSAERPKGSFSTLEIQRTEQGDSAMYLCASTRLAGGYEQFFGPGTRLTVL.

The chain combines TRBV7-2 with TRBJ2-1, with 8 nucleotides matching TRBD2. Germline V lookup: CDR1 SGHTA, CDR2 FQGNSA. This CDR3 has 16 residues. The V and J ends lost 5 bases and 6 bases, in that order; junction bases with no gene match: 12. The CDR3 sequence is CASSPFSGGGLNEQFF. CDR3 DNA: TGTGCCAGCAGCCCATTCTCGGGGGGGGGCCTCAATGAGCAGTTCTTC.

The chain has TRBV2 and TRBJ1-6; TRBD1 aligns across 9 bases. The junction had 10 bases not matched to a gene; V was cut back by 7 bases and J by 6 bases. The CDR3 runs 16 residues. Germline CDR1 and CDR2: SNHLY and FYNNEI. The CDR3 reads CASIRITGGTNSPLHF. DNA for the CDR3: TGTGCCAGCATTAGAATTACAGGGGGCACTAATTCACCCCTCCACTTT.